The 5 T cell receptor beta chains below come from one sample, sequenced in a study of cytomegalovirus exposure and HLA in healthy donors. The PCR contained 60 Vbeta and 13 Jbeta primers. The table came from immunoSEQ multiplex PCR; TCRdb's copy has only in-frame clones and leaves some out. The sample records 90,000 to 130,000 clones, roughly 73% being singletons. The sequenced material came from PBMCs. These receptors came from a woman aged 25 to 39 in good health and CMV-seronegative.

The chain is built from TRBV28 and TRBJ2-5; 12 nucleotides match TRBD1. CDR3 length equals 15 residues. Looked up from germline, CDR1 is MDHEN and CDR2 is SYDVKM. Trimming at V came to 5 bases and at J to 5 bases, leaving 6 bases not matched to a gene. The CDR3 DNA reads TGTGCCAGCAGTATAGGGACAGGGGGCGGGGAGACCCAGTACTTC. Protein sequence: CASSIGTGGGETQYF.

The chain recombines TRBV5-1 with TRBJ2-5; 11 bases fit TRBD1. The CDR3 has 15 amino acids. V was pared by 4 bases and J by 4 bases, with 6 bases of the junction left unmatched. CDR1 SGHRS and CDR2 YFSETQ come from the germline V gene. CDR3 sequence (DNA): TGCGCCAGCAGCACCGGGACAGGGGGGCCAGAGACCCAGTACTTC. Its protein is CASSTGTGGPETQYF.

The gene calls are TRBV10-3 and TRBJ1-1; 10 bases align to TRBD1. Germline V gene sequence: CDR1 ENHRY, CDR2 SYGVKD. The CDR3 spans 14 residues. V gave up 6 bases and J gave up 2 bases; unmatched junction bases: 3. CDR3 in DNA: TGTGCCATCAGCTGGGACAGGGGAAACACTGAAGCTTTCTTT. Translating gives CAISWDRGNTEAFF.

This sequence joins TRBV7-2 and TRBJ1-2, with unresolved D. Germline lookup yields CDR1 SGHTA and CDR2 FQGNSA. V shed 4 bases and J shed 8 bases, with 17 bases lying between them. CDR3 length equals 14 residues. Here the CDR3 DNA reads TGTGCCAGCAGCTCGAATAACAGACGGGGAGGCTACACCTTC. Encoded protein: CASSSNNRRGGYTF.

The V gene is TRBV27, the J gene TRBJ1-2; 8 bases are a match to TRBD1. Per the germline V gene, CDR1 is MNHEY and CDR2 is SMNVEV (reference sequence). V lost 5 bases to trimming and J lost 3 bases; unmatched junction nucleotides: 11. This CDR3 is 16 amino acids long. This CDR3 reads CASSRYSGTGYYGYTF. The CDR3 DNA follows: TGTGCCAGCAGTCGCTATTCCGGGACAGGCTACTATGGCTACACCTTC.